The 23 T cell receptor beta chains listed next were all sequenced from one sample in a study of CD8+ T cells in alopecia areata. Sequencing used cDNA as its template, made by extracting RNA and reverse transcribing it. Libraries were prepared by immunoSEQ multiplex PCR; TCRdb keeps only in-frame clonotypes and omits some of them. Here the sample spans approximately 150,000 clones, approximately 87% being singletons. Sequences were derived from CD8+ T cells sorted from blood, sampled at week 0. Receptors were obtained from a human donor with alopecia areata.

V is TRBV29-1 and J is TRBJ2-1; D is uncertain. The CDR3 extends over 15 amino acids. Germline values: CDR1 SQVTM, CDR2 ANQGSEA. V dropped 4 bases and J dropped 2 bases, with 15 bases sitting between them. CDR3: CSVGLGLSAYNEQFF. The CDR3, as DNA: TGCAGCGTTGGATTGGGCCTGAGCGCCTACAATGAGCAGTTCTTC.

This chain uses TRBV10-1 with TRBJ2-1; D might be TRBD1 (6 bases). The CDR3 totals 13 residues. Germline V gene lookup returns CDR1 WNHNN and CDR2 SYGVQD (reference sequence). Between the trimmed V and J ends, which lost 3 bases and 10 bases, there was a span of 13 bases. Here the CDR3 reads CASSEPGAIEQFF. The CDR3 DNA follows: TGCGCCAGCAGTGAACCAGGGGCAATCGAGCAGTTCTTC.

V usage is TRBV7-9 and J usage is TRBJ2-1, with 12 bases identical to TRBD2. Germline V lookup: CDR1 SEHNR, CDR2 FQNEAQ (reference sequence). The CDR3 consists of 16 residues. V lost 1 base to trimming and J lost 4 bases; unmatched junction nucleotides: 2. The CDR3 is CASSLGTSGGYNEQFF. For the CDR3, the DNA is TGTGCCAGCAGCTTAGGAACTAGCGGGGGGTACAATGAGCAGTTCTTC. The full variable domain, rest sourced from reference TRBV7-9 and TRBJ2-1, is DTGVSQNPRHKITKRGQNVTFRCDPISEHNRLYWYRQTLGQGPEFLTYFQNEAQLEKSRLLSDRFSAERPKGSFSTLEIQRTEQGDSAMYLCASSLGTSGGYNEQFFGPGTRLTVL.

The chain joins TRBV5-6 to TRBJ2-7; TRBD1 matches at 9 bases. Looked up from germline, CDR1 is SGHDT and CDR2 is YYEEEE. With 6 bases clipped from V and 11 bases from J, the junction kept 12 bases outside the gene matches. This CDR3 contains 13 residues. The CDR3 nucleotides are TGTGCCAGCACCGTCGGACAGGGGCTTCATGAGTACTTC. This gives the protein CASTVGQGLHEYF.

CDR3 DNA: TGTGCCAGCAGTTCACATCCCGCGGTCCAAGAGACCCAGTACTTC. This translates into CASSSHPAVQETQYF. The chain combines TRBV27 with TRBJ2-5; no firm D call. The CDR3 is made up of 15 amino acids. Germline lookup yields CDR1 MNHEY and CDR2 SMNVEV (reference sequence). Between the trimmed V and J ends, which lost 4 bases and 1 base, there was a span of 13 bases.

The J gene is TRBJ2-7, the V gene TRBV9; 7 bases fit TRBD1. With 3 bases clipped from V and 2 bases from J, the junction kept 8 bases outside the gene matches. Germline V gene data show CDR1 as SGDLS and CDR2 as YYNGEE. The CDR3 has 15 residues. CDR3 sequence: CASSDRDSRAYEQYF. The CDR3 bases are TGTGCCAGCAGCGACCGGGACAGTCGAGCCTACGAGCAGTACTTC.

The V call is TRBV7-9, the J call TRBJ1-2; 8 bases match TRBD1. Germline lookup yields CDR1 SEHNR and CDR2 FQNEAQ (reference sequence). With V trimmed by 1 base and J by 6 bases, 4 bases remained unmatched. The CDR3 sequence is 14 residues long. The CDR3 spells CASSLEDREHGYTF. Written as DNA, the CDR3 is TGTGCCAGCAGCTTAGAGGACAGGGAGCATGGCTACACCTTC. The complete variable domain, with remaining parts taken from reference TRBV7-9 and TRBJ1-2, reads DTGVSQNPRHKITKRGQNVTFRCDPISEHNRLYWYRQTLGQGPEFLTYFQNEAQLEKSRLLSDRFSAERPKGSFSTLEIQRTEQGDSAMYLCASSLEDREHGYTFGSGTRLTVV.

This clone was found a few times. The chain recombines TRBV27 with TRBJ2-3; 8 positions agree with TRBD1. The CDR3 is 12 residues long. The germline CDR1 and CDR2 sequences are MNHEY and SMNVEV (reference sequence). CDR3 nucleotide sequence: TGTGAAATCAGGGGGCGCACAGATACGCAGTATTTT. As protein: CEIRGRTDTQYF.

The chain has TRBV5-6 and TRBJ2-2, with 7 nucleotides matching TRBD1. CDR1 and CDR2 from the germline V gene are SGHDT and YYEEEE. V lost 0 bases, J lost 5 bases, and 7 bases stayed unmatched. The CDR3 extends over 16 amino acids. CDR3 protein: CASSLAKTGQTGELFF. In nucleotides, the CDR3 is TGTGCCAGCAGCTTGGCGAAGACAGGGCAGACCGGGGAGCTGTTTTTT.

CDR3 in amino acids: CASSRLAESSYEQYF. For the CDR3, the DNA is TGTGCCAGCAGCCGACTAGCGGAAAGCTCCTACGAGCAGTACTTC. The V call is TRBV7-9, the J call TRBJ2-7, with 9 nucleotides matching TRBD2. The V segment lost 5 bases and the J segment 0 bases; nucleotides outside the gene matches: 5. The CDR3 is made up of 15 amino acids. Germline V gene lookup returns CDR1 SEHNR and CDR2 FQNEAQ (reference sequence).

This clone has just one count. The CDR3 protein is CSVENLADTDTQYF. The CDR3 DNA is TGCAGCGTTGAAAATCTAGCGGACACAGATACGCAGTATTTT. The chain combines TRBV29-1 with TRBJ2-3, with TRBD2 identical over 7 bases. CDR1 is SQVTM and CDR2 is ANQGSEA in the germline V gene. The CDR3 has 14 residues. Germline trimming cut 2 bases from V and 2 bases from J; bases unmatched to any gene: 4.

The rearrangement joins TRBV7-9 to TRBJ2-3; D not certain. V lost 3 bases, J lost 0 bases, and 7 bases lay in between. Germline V gives CDR1 SEHNR, CDR2 FQNEAQ (reference sequence). The CDR3 is made up of 14 amino acids. DNA for the CDR3: TGTGCCAGCAGCTTCCGAGGTAGCACAGATACGCAGTATTTT. The encoded protein is CASSFRGSTDTQYF.

This clone showed up just once. V and J are TRBV30 and TRBJ2-7; either TRBD1 or TRBD2 may supply D (6 bases each). The CDR3 contains 14 residues. Trimming stripped 0 bases from V and 4 bases from J, with 13 bases between. The V gene's germline CDR1 is GTSNPN and CDR2 SVGIG (reference sequence). The CDR3: CAWSVGGPPYEQYF. Written as DNA, the CDR3 is TGTGCCTGGAGTGTTGGGGGGCCTCCATACGAGCAGTACTTC.

V usage is TRBV6-5 and J usage is TRBJ2-7; D gene unclear. The CDR3 runs to 11 residues. Germline loops: CDR1 MNHEY, CDR2 SVGAGI. V dropped 6 bases and J dropped 6 bases, with 9 bases sitting between them. The CDR3: CASSSSSEQYF. CDR3 in DNA: TGTGCCAGCAGCTCAAGTTCCGAGCAGTACTTC.

This clone occurred once. The chain links TRBV6-1 to TRBJ2-1, with TRBD2 matching 7 bases. After removal of 4 bases from V and 4 bases from J, the junction contained 10 bases not matched to a gene. The CDR3 is made up of 16 amino acids. Germline CDR1 reads MNHNS; CDR2 reads SASEGT. The CDR3: CASSGPAGNGYNEQFF. CDR3 DNA sequence: TGTGCCAGCAGTGGACCAGCGGGAAACGGGTACAATGAGCAGTTCTTC.

The chain employs TRBV6-5 and TRBJ1-6; perhaps TRBD1 as D (5 bases). Per germline, CDR1 MNHEY and CDR2 SVGAGI. V shed 0 bases and J shed 9 bases, with 6 bases lying between them. The CDR3 sequence is 13 residues long. Here the CDR3 DNA reads TGTGCCAGCAGTTACTCGGGACTTTCACCCCTCCACTTT. Encoded protein: CASSYSGLSPLHF.

The chain uses TRBV27 and TRBJ2-7; TRBD1 matches at 9 bases. J gave up 2 bases and V 3 bases, and 2 bases lay outside the gene matches. Germline V lookup: CDR1 MNHEY, CDR2 SMNVEV (reference sequence). This CDR3 is built from 14 residues. The CDR3 bases are TGTGCCAGCAGTTTCCGGACAGGGGCCTACGAGCAGTACTTC. Its translation is CASSFRTGAYEQYF.

This chain connects TRBV30 to TRBJ2-5; D gene uncertain. The assigned J gene may be wrong: the sequence end matches TRBJ2-7 better. The CDR3 runs 11 residues. CDR1 and CDR2 from the germline V gene are GTSNPN and SVGIG (reference sequence). The DNA for the CDR3 is TGTGCCTGGACGGTGGGGAACGAGCAGTACTTC. It specifies CAWTVGNEQYF.

V usage is TRBV12-5 and J usage is TRBJ2-3; tentatively, D is TRBD1 (6 bases). The ends were cut back, 6 bases at V and 1 base at J, with 17 bases in the middle. This CDR3 spans 16 amino acids. CDR1 is LGHNT and CDR2 is FRNRAP in the germline V gene. The CDR3 here is CASGQRGGRGTDTQYF. CDR3 in DNA: TGTGCTAGTGGCCAGAGAGGGGGTAGAGGCACAGATACGCAGTATTTT.

This clone showed up just a few times. The chain joins TRBV14 to TRBJ2-7, with 7 bases that match TRBD2. Trimming cost V 4 bases and J 0 bases; bases outside gene matches: 3. Germline values: CDR1 SGHDN, CDR2 FVKESK. The CDR3 is 14 amino acids. The CDR3 spells CASSPSGSSYEQYF. The CDR3 DNA reads TGTGCCAGCAGCCCTAGCGGATCCTCCTACGAGCAGTACTTC.

The gene calls are TRBV10-1 and TRBJ1-3; TRBD1 matches at 7 bases. Near its end, the DNA agrees better with TRBJ2-2, so the J call may be wrong. The CDR3 covers 15 residues. In germline, CDR1 is WNHNN, CDR2 SYGVQD (reference sequence). The CDR3 nucleotides are TGCGCCAGCAGTAGGGACAGTTCGAACACCGGGGAGCTGTTTTTT. It translates to CASSRDSSNTGELFF.

The chain combines TRBV15 with TRBJ1-1; D ambiguous. The CDR3 spans 14 residues. Germline V lookup: CDR1 LNHNV, CDR2 YYDKDF (reference sequence). V lost 1 base and J lost 5, with 11 bases in between. The CDR3 coding sequence is TGTGCCACCAGCAGAGTATCCGGGGAAACTGAAGCTTTCTTT. It encodes CATSRVSGETEAFF.

This chain links TRBV10-2 with TRBJ2-7, with a tentative D call TRBD2 (6 bases). Germline CDR1 WSHSY, CDR2 SAAADI. Trimming cost V 6 bases and J 6 bases, with 12 bases left between them. The CDR3 covers 12 residues. CDR3 DNA sequence: TGCGCCAGCAGGGACGGGAGAGGCGAGCAGTACTTC. It is translated as CASRDGRGEQYF.